This T cell receptor (beta chain) derives from a study of beta chain features in type 1 diabetes. This clone was recorded a few times. The antigen is undetermined. Sorting with CD45RO/CCR7/CD25/CD127/CD95/CD27 yielded naive, central memory, regulatory and stem-like memory CD4+ cells. Germline V lookup: CDR1 MNHEY, CDR2 SMNVEV (reference sequence). The V and J ends lost 6 bases and 0 bases respectively, with 17 bases between them. The CDR3 runs 16 residues. Study results and caveats: There was a moderate but significant shortening of TCRB CDR3s in all four CD4+ subsets of Type 1 diabetes patients. Naive, central memory and regulatory TCRB repertoires appeared more similar among patients than healthy donors.

TCRB transcripts that were expressed got sequenced, as all of the isolated RNA had been reverse transcribed. Naive, central memory and regulatory T cell samples came to a mean of approximately 3.57 million reads. Sequenced by immunoSEQ multiplex PCR; TCRdb stores in-frame clones only, minus some. The table shows more than 100,000 clones, with 7% to 10% occurring only once. The sample comprised central memory CD4+ T cells from blood. This sequence was found in a man aged 25-40 years with type 1 diabetes. This rearrangement joins TRBV27 to TRBJ1-2, with unresolved D. The CDR3 coding sequence is TGTGCCAGCAGCGCCTACGGAACAGACGCTAACTATGGCTACACCTTC. Encoded protein: CASSAYGTDANYGYTF.